What follows are 2 T cell receptor beta chains derived from one specimen sequenced in a study of OX40 agonist ivuxolimab in advanced cancers. Library preparation was by the immunoSEQ multiplex PCR assay. TCRdb stores this immuneACCESS table with in-frame sequences only. Part of the clones is absent; in the studies checked, under half of the shortfall reflects unresolved V genes, and no reason is known for the rest. The sample table records tens of thousands of clones; 80% to 90% of these occur just once. The ten top clones hold 40% to 55% of the sample. The sample here was CD4+ or CD8+ T cells sorted from blood, taken in a trial of the OX40 agonist ivuxolimab. Receptors were obtained from an adult with an advanced solid tumor such as melanoma, head and neck, liver or kidney cancer.

V gene TRBV27 combines with J gene TRBJ2-7; 9 bases match TRBD1. CDR3 size: 13 residues. The V segment lost 4 bases and the J segment 6 bases; nucleotides outside the gene matches: 4. CDR1 is MNHEY and CDR2 is SMNVEV in the germline V gene (reference sequence). The CDR3 spells CASSSGTGSEQYF. The CDR3 DNA sequence: TGTGCCAGCAGTTCCGGGACAGGGTCCGAGCAGTACTTC.

The chain has TRBV6-5 and TRBJ1-2; 8 bases are shared with TRBD1. The germline CDR1 and CDR2 sequences are MNHEY and SVGAGI. Germline trimming cut 1 base from V and 1 base from J; bases unmatched to any gene: 5. This CDR3 is 16 amino acids long. The CDR3 DNA reads as TGTGCCAGCAGTTACTTCCAGGGGGCGAGTAACTATGGCTACACCTTC. Its protein product is CASSYFQGASNYGYTF.